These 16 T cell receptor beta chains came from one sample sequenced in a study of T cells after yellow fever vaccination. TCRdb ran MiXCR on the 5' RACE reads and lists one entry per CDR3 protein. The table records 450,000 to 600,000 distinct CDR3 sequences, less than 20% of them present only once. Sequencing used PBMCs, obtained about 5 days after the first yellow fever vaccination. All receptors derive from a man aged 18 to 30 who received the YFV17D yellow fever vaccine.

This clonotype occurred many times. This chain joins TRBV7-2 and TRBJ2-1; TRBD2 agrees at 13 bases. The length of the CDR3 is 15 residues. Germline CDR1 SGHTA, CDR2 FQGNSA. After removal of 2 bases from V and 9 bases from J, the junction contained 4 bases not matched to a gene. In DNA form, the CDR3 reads TGTGCCAGCAGCTTAACTAGCGGGGGGGCCGGTGAGCAGTTCTTC. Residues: CASSLTSGGAGEQFF.

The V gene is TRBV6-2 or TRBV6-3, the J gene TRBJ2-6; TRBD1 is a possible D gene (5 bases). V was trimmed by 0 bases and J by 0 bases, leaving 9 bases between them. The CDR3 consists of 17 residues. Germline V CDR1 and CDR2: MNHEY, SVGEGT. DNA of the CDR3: TGTGCCAGCAGTTACTCGATGGACAACTCTGGGGCCAACGTCCTGACTTTC. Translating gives CASSYSMDNSGANVLTF.

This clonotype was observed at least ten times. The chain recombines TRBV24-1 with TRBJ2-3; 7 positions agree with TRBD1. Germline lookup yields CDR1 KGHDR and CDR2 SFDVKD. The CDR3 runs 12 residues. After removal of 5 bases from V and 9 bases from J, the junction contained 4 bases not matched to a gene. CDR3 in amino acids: CATSGQGNTQYF. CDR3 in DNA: TGTGCCACCAGTGGACAGGGTAACACGCAGTATTTT.

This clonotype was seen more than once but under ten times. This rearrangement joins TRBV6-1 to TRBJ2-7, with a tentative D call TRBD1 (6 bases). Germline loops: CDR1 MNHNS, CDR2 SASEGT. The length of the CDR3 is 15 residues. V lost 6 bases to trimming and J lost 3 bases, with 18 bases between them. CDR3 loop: CASRSFAGTLYEQYF. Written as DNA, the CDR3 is TGTGCCAGCAGATCTTTTGCCGGGACACTCTACGAGCAGTACTTC.

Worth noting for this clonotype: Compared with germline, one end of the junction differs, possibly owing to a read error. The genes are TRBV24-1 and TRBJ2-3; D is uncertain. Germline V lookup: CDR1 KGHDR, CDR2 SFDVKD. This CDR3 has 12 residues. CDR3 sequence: CATGDFGDTQYF. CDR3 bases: TGTGCCACCGGTGATTTCGGGGATACGCAGTATTTT.

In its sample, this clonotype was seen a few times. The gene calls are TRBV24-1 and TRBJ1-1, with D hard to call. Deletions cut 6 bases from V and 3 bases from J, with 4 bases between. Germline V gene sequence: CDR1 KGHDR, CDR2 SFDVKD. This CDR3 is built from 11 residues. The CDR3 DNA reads TGTGCCACCAGTCGGGACACTGAAGCTTTCTTT. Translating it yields CATSRDTEAFF.

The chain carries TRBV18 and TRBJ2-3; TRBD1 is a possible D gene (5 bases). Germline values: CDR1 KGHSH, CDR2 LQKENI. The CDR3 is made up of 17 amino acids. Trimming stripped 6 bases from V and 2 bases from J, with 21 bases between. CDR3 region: CASSRGRVSQSTDTQYF. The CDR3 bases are TGTGCCAGCTCGCGCGGCAGGGTGTCTCAGTCCACAGATACGCAGTATTTT.

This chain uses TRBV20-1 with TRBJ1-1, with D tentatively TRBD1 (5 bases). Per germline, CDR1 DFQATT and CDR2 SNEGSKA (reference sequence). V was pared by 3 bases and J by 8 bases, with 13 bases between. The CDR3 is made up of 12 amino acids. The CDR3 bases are TGCAGTGCTAGCCGTGGCGGGGGGGAAGCTTTCTTT. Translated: CSASRGGGEAFF.

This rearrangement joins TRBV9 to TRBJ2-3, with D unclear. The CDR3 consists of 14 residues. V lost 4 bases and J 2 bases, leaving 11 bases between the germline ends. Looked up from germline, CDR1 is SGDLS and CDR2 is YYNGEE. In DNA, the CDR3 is TGTGCCAGCAGCATGTATTCGGACACAGATACGCAGTATTTT. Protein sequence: CASSMYSDTDTQYF.

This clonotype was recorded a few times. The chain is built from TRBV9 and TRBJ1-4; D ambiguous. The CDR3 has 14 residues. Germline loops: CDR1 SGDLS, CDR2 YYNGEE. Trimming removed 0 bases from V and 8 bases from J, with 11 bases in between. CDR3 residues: CASSVETVLEKLFF. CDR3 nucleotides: TGTGCCAGCAGCGTAGAAACAGTACTGGAAAAACTGTTTTTT.

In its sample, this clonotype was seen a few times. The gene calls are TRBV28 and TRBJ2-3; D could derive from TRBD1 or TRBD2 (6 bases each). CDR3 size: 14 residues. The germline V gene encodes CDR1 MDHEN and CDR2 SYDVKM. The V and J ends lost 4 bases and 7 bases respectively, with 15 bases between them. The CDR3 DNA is TGTGCCAGCAGTTACCCCCCCGGGGGCAATACGCAGTATTTT. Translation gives CASSYPPGGNTQYF.

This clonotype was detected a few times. CDR3 nucleotides: TGTGCCGGCCGGGGACAGCTGAACACTGAAGCTTTCTTT. It codes for CAGRGQLNTEAFF. The chain uses TRBV6-8 and TRBJ1-1; 7 bases align to TRBD1. The V gene's germline CDR1 is MNHGY and CDR2 SAAAGT. The CDR3 runs to 13 residues. V dropped 11 bases and J dropped 0; count of bases not matched to a gene: 6.

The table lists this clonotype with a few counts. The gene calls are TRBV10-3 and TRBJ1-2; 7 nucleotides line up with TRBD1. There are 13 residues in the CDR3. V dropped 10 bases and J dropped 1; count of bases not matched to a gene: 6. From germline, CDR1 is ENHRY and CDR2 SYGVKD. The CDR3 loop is CANGDSRNYGYTF. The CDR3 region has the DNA TGTGCCAACGGGGACAGTCGTAACTATGGCTACACCTTC.

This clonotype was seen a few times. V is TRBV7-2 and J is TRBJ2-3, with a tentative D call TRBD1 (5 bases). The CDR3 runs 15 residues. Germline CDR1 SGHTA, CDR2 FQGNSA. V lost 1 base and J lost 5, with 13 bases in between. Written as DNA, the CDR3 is TGTGCCAGCAGCTTAGTGAACAGGTGGGGAGATACGCAGTATTTT. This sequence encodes CASSLVNRWGDTQYF.

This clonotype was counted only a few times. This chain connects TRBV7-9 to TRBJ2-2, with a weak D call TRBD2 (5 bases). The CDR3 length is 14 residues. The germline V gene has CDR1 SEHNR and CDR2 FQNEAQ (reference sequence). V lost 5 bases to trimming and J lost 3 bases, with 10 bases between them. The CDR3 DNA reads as TGTGCCAGCAGCGACGGGGTGTACACCGGGGAGCTGTTTTTT. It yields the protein CASSDGVYTGELFF.

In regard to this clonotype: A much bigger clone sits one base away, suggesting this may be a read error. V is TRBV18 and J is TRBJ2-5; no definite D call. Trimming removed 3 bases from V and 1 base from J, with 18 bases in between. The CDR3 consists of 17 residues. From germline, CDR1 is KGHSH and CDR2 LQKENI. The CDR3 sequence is CASSPAGSLTSQETQYF. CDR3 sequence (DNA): TGTGCCAGCTCACCGGCCGGGTCGTTGACTTCCCAAGAGACCCAGTACTTC.